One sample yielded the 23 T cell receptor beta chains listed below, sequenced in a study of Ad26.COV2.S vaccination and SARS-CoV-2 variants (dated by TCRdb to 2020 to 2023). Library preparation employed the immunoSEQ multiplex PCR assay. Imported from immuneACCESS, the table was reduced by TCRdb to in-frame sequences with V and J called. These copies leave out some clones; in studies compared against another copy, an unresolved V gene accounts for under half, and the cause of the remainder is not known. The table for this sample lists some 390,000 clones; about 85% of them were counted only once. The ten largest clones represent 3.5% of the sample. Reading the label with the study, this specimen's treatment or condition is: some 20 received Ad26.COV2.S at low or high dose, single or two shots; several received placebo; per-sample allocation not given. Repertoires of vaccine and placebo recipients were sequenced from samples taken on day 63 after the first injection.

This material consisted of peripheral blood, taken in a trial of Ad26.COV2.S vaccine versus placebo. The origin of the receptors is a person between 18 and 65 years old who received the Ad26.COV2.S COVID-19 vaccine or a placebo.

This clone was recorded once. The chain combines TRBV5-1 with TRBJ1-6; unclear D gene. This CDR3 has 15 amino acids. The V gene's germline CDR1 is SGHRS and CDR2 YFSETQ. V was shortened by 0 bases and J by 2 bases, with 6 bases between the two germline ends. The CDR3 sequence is CASSLGGPYNSPLHF. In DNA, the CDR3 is TGCGCCAGCAGCTTGGGCGGACCCTATAATTCACCCCTCCACTTT.

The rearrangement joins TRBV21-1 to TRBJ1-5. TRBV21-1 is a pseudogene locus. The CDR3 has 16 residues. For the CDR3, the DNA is TGTGCCAGCAGCAAATGTTGGGAGGATAGCAATCAGCCCCAGCATTTT. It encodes CASSKCWEDSNQPQHF.

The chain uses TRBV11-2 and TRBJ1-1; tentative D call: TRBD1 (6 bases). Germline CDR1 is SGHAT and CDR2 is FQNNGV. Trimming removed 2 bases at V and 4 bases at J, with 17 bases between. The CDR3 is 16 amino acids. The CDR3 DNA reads TGTGCCAGCAGCTTATTGTGGGGGGCAGGAGGCACTGAAGCTTTCTTT. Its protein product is CASSLLWGAGGTEAFF.

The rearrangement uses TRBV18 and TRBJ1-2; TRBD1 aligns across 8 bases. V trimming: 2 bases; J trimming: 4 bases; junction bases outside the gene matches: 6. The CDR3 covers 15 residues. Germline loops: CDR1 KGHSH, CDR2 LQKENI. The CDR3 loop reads CASSPEQGASYGYTF. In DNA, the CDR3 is TGTGCCAGCTCACCAGAGCAGGGGGCAAGCTATGGCTACACCTTC.

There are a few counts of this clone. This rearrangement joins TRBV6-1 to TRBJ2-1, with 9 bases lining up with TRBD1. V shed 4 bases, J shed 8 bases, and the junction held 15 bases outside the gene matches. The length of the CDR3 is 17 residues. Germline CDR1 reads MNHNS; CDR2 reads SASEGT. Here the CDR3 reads CASSAHPPGQGTDEQFF. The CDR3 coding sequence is TGTGCCAGCAGTGCGCATCCTCCGGGACAGGGAACCGATGAGCAGTTCTTC.

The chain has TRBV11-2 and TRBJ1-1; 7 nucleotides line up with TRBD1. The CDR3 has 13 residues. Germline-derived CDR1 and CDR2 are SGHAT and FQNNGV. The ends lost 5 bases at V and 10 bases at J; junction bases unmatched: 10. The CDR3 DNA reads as TGTGCCAGCAGCGCCCAAACAGGGGTGTTAGCTTTCTTT. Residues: CASSAQTGVLAFF. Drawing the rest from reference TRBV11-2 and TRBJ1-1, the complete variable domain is EAGVAQSPRYKIIEKRQSVAFWCNPISGHATLYWYQQILGQGPKLLIQFQNNGVVDDSQLPKDRFSAERLKGVDSTLKIQPAKLEDSAVYLCASSAQTGVLAFFGQGTRLTVV.

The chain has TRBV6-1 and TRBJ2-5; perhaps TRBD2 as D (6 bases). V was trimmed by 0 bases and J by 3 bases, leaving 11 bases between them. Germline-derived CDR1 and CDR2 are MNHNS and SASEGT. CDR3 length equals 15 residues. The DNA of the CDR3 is TGTGCCAGCAGTGAAGCACGGGCTAGCGAAGAGACCCAGTACTTC. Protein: CASSEARASEETQYF.

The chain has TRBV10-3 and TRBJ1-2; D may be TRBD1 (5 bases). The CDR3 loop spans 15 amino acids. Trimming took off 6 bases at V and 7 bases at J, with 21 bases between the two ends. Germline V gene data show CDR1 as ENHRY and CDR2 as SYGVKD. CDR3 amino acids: CAIRSSLGGDGGYTF. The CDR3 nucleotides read TGTGCCATCAGATCCAGCCTGGGAGGGGACGGTGGCTACACCTTC.

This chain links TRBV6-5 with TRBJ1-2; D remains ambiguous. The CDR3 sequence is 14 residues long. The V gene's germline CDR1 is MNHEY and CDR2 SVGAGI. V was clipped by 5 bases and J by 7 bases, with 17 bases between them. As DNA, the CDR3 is TGTGCCAGCAGTCCCCAGGCCGCTACGCCTGGCTACACCTTC. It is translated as CASSPQAATPGYTF.

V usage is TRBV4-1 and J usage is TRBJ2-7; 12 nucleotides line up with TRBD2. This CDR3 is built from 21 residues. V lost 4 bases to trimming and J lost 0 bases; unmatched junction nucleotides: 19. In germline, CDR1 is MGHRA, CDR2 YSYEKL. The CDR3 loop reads CASSLVISPLGLAGSSYEQYF. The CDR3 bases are TGCGCCAGCAGCCTTGTGATTTCCCCCCTAGGACTAGCGGGGAGCTCCTACGAGCAGTACTTC.

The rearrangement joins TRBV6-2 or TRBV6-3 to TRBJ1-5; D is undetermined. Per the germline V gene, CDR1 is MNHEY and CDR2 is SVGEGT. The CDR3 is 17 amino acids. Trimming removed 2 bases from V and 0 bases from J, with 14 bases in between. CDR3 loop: CASSYVGGTNSNQPQHF. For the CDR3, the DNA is TGTGCCAGCAGTTACGTTGGAGGAACTAATAGCAATCAGCCCCAGCATTTT.

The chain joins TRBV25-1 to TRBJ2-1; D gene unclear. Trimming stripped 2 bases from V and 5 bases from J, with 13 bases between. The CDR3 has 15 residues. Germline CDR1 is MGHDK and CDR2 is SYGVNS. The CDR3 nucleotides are TGTGCCAGCAGTGAAGGCGCTTATGAACACAATGAGCAGTTCTTC. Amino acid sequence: CASSEGAYEHNEQFF.

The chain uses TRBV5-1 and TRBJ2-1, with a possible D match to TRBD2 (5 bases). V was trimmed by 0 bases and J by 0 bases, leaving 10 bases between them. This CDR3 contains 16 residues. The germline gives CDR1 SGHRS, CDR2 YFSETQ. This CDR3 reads CASSLDGGGSYNEQFF. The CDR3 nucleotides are TGCGCCAGCAGCTTGGATGGAGGAGGCTCCTACAATGAGCAGTTCTTC.

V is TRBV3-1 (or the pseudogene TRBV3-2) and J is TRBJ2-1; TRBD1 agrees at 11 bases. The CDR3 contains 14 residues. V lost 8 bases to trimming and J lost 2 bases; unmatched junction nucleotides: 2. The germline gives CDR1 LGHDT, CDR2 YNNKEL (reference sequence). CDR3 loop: CASGQGAAYNEQFF. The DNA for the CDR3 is TGTGCCAGCGGACAGGGGGCAGCCTACAATGAGCAGTTCTTC.

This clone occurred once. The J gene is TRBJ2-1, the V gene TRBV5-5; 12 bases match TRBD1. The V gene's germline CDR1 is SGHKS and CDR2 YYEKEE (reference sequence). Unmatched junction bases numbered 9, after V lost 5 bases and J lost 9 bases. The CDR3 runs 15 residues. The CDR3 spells CASRSGTGGQGEQFF. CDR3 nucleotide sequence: TGTGCCAGCAGATCCGGGACAGGGGGCCAGGGTGAGCAGTTCTTC.

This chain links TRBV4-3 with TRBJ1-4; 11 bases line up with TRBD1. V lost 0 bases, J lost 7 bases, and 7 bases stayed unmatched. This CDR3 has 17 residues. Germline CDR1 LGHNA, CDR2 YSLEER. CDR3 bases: TGCGCCAGCAGCCAAGATCTGGGACAGGGGGAGAGTGAAAAACTGTTTTTT. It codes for CASSQDLGQGESEKLFF.

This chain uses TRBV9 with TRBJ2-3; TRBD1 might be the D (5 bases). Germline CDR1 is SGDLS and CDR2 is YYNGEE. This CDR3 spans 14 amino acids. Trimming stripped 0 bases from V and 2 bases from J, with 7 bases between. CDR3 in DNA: TGTGCCAGCAGCGTAGGACAGTCCACAGATACGCAGTATTTT. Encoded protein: CASSVGQSTDTQYF.

DNA for the CDR3: TGTGCCAGCAGCTTAGAGGCGGGGCTCGGCAATCAGCCCCAGCATTTT. Amino acids: CASSLEAGLGNQPQHF. The V call is TRBV11-2, the J call TRBJ1-5; D perhaps matches TRBD1 (5 bases). CDR1 and CDR2 (germline): SGHAT, FQNNGV. V was pared by 0 bases and J by 2 bases, with 11 bases between. The CDR3 is 16 residues long.

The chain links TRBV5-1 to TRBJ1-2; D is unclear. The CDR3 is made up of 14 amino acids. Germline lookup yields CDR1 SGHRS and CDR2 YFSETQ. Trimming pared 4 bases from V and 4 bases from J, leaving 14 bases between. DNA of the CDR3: TGCGCCAGCAGCCCCCTGGCGGGGATCTATGGCTACACCTTC. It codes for CASSPLAGIYGYTF.

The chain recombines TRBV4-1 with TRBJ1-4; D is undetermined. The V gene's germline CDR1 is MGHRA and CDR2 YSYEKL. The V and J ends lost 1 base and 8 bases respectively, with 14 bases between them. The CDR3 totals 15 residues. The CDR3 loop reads CASSQVGLNQEKLFF. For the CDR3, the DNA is TGCGCCAGCAGCCAAGTGGGTTTAAACCAAGAAAAACTGTTTTTT.

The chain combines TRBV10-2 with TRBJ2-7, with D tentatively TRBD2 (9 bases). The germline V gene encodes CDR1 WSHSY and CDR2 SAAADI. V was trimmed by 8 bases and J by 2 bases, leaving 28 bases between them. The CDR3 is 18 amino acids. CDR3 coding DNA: TGCGCCAGCGCCATTGGCAGGGGGCTTTTAGCGGGGGCCTACGAGCAGTACTTC. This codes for CASAIGRGLLAGAYEQYF.

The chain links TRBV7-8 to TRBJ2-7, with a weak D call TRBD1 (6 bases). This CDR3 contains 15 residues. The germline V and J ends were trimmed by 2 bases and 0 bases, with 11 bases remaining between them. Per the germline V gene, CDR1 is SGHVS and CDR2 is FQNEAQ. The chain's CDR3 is CASSLRQDLSYEQYF. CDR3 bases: TGTGCCAGCAGCTTAAGACAGGACCTCTCCTACGAGCAGTACTTC.

The CDR3 sequence: CASSEVVADEQYF. The DNA of the CDR3 is TGTGCCAGCAGTGAGGTTGTAGCGGACGAGCAGTACTTC. The V gene is TRBV6-1, the J gene TRBJ2-7; tentative D call: TRBD2 (6 bases). Trimming took off 3 bases at V and 5 bases at J, with 11 bases between the two ends. The CDR3 is 13 residues long. CDR1 and CDR2 from the germline V gene are MNHNS and SASEGT.